This T cell receptor beta chain was recovered during a study of OX40 agonist ivuxolimab in advanced cancers. After removal of 8 bases from V and 7 bases from J, the junction contained 8 bases not matched to a gene. CDR1 SGHTA and CDR2 FQGNSA come from the germline V gene. The CDR3 has 14 amino acids. Clones were read by immunoSEQ multiplex PCR, and TCRdb kept only the in-frame ones, dropping some. Here the sample spans about 77,000 clones, 85% to 95% being singletons. This material consisted of CD4+ or CD8+ T cells sorted from blood, taken in a trial of the OX40 agonist ivuxolimab. The chain is built from TRBV7-2 and TRBJ2-2; TRBD1 aligns across 9 bases. This sequence originates from an adult with an advanced solid tumor such as melanoma, head and neck, liver or kidney cancer. This CDR3 reads CASGQTGGLGELFF. In DNA form, the CDR3 reads TGTGCCAGCGGCCAGACAGGGGGGCTCGGGGAGCTGTTTTTT.